These 23 T cell receptor beta chains share one sample of origin, sequenced in a study of T cells in localized non-small cell lung cancer. Profiling relied on immunoSEQ multiplex PCR, and the TCRdb table lists in-frame clones only, not all of them. The sample lists about 24,000 clones, 92% occurring once. Material: peripheral blood, obtained before any cancer treatment. The origin of the receptors is a woman between 35 and 70 years old with stage I lung adenocarcinoma.

The CDR3 sequence is CAWTNQGWKLFF. The CDR3 DNA follows: TGTGCCTGGACTAACCAGGGATGGAAGCTGTTTTTT. The V call is TRBV30, the J call TRBJ2-2, with D perhaps matching TRBD1 (5 bases). Trimming pared 4 bases from V and 12 bases from J, leaving 15 bases between. The CDR3 spans 12 residues. The V gene's germline CDR1 is GTSNPN and CDR2 SVGIG (reference sequence).

The V and J genes are TRBV28 and TRBJ1-4; weak D call: TRBD1 (6 bases). The CDR3 length is 16 residues. Germline CDR1 reads MDHEN; CDR2 reads SYDVKM. Between the trimmed V and J ends, which lost 6 bases and 0 bases, there was a span of 14 bases. CDR3 sequence: CASSSLGHATNEKLFF. CDR3 nucleotides: TGTGCCAGCAGCTCCTTGGGACACGCAACTAATGAAAAACTGTTTTTT.

In its sample, this clone was seen a few times. The CDR3 nucleotides read TGTGCCAGCAGTTTCGGACTAGCGGGAGGCTACGAGCAGTACTTC. Protein: CASSFGLAGGYEQYF. The rearrangement uses TRBV28 and TRBJ2-7; 14 positions agree with TRBD2. Germline CDR1 MDHEN, CDR2 SYDVKM. This CDR3 spans 15 amino acids. J was trimmed by 3 bases and V by 3 bases; bases with no gene match: 1.

The J gene is TRBJ2-7, the V gene TRBV6-5, with 8 positions matching TRBD1. The V gene's germline CDR1 is MNHEY and CDR2 SVGAGI. This CDR3 has 15 residues. V lost 1 base, J lost 3 bases, and 5 bases stayed unmatched. CDR3 bases: TGTGCCAGCAGTTACTACTGGACAGGGAACTACGAGCAGTACTTC. Its protein product is CASSYYWTGNYEQYF.

V is TRBV7-9 and J is TRBJ2-2; maybe TRBD1 (6 bases). V gave up 1 base and J gave up 7 bases, with 25 bases separating them. CDR1 SEHNR and CDR2 FQNEAQ come from the germline V gene (reference sequence). This CDR3 spans 19 amino acids. The chain's CDR3 is CASSLEWSPQGSPHGELFF. The DNA for the CDR3 is TGTGCCAGCAGCTTAGAGTGGTCACCTCAGGGGTCTCCCCACGGGGAGCTGTTTTTT.

The V call is TRBV5-5, the J call TRBJ2-6; either TRBD1 or TRBD2 may supply D (5 bases each). Per germline, CDR1 SGHKS and CDR2 YYEKEE (reference sequence). This CDR3 region has 15 residues. V was shortened by 3 bases and J by 0 bases, with 7 bases between the two germline ends. The CDR3 region has the DNA TGTGCCAGCAGCTCGGGGCTCTCTGGGGCCAACGTCCTGACTTTC. The encoded protein is CASSSGLSGANVLTF.

In DNA form, the CDR3 reads TGTGCCAGCAGCTTGGGAGCTCGGGGAGACATTCAGTACTTC. This encodes CASSLGARGDIQYF. The chain links TRBV7-2 to TRBJ2-4, with D perhaps TRBD2 (5 bases). Germline CDR1 and CDR2: SGHTA and FQGNSA. Trimming removed 3 bases at V and 8 bases at J, with 14 bases between. This CDR3 has 14 residues.

V and J are TRBV7-3 and TRBJ2-5; 12 nucleotides match TRBD2. V was pared by 3 bases and J by 1 base, with 9 bases of the junction left unmatched. This CDR3 has 18 amino acids. Germline loops: CDR1 SGHTA, CDR2 FQGTGA. CDR3 sequence reads: CASSLRGPSGRGQETQYF. The CDR3, as DNA: TGTGCCAGCAGCTTGAGGGGACCTAGCGGGAGGGGCCAAGAGACCCAGTACTTC.

This chain links TRBV28 with TRBJ2-6; D call uncertain. Trimming pared 4 bases from V and 2 bases from J, leaving 3 bases between. CDR3 length: 13 amino acids. Germline CDR1 is MDHEN and CDR2 is SYDVKM. CDR3 sequence reads: CASSSPGANVLTF. DNA of the CDR3: TGTGCCAGCAGTTCCCCTGGGGCCAACGTCCTGACTTTC.

The CDR3 nucleotides are TGTGCCAGCAGTGTCCTAGACGCCAATGAGCAGTTCTTC. Translation: CASSVLDANEQFF. The chain joins TRBV6-1 to TRBJ2-1; no clear D gene. CDR1 and CDR2 (germline): MNHNS, SASEGT. The CDR3 contains 13 residues. V lost 4 bases and J lost 6, with 10 bases in between.

For the CDR3, the DNA is TGTGCCAGCAGTGGGGGTGGGGCAAGGAACGAGCAGTACTTC. This encodes CASSGGGARNEQYF. This rearrangement joins TRBV25-1 to TRBJ2-7; maybe TRBD1 (5 bases). There are 14 residues in the CDR3. V was pared by 4 bases and J by 5 bases, with 15 bases between. Per germline, CDR1 MGHDK and CDR2 SYGVNS.

The V gene is TRBV11-3, the J gene TRBJ2-3, with unresolved D. V was shortened by 1 base and J by 4 bases, with 6 bases between the two germline ends. CDR1 is SGHNT, CDR2 YENEEA, per germline. CDR3 length equals 13 residues. The CDR3 nucleotides are TGTGCCAGCAGCTTAGCATGGGCAGATACGCAGTATTTT. Its translation: CASSLAWADTQYF.

The chain links TRBV28 to TRBJ2-1; either TRBD1 or TRBD2 may fit D (6 bases each). Germline CDR1 is MDHEN and CDR2 is SYDVKM. V lost 6 bases and J lost 3, with 18 bases in between. This CDR3 is 16 amino acids long. CDR3 sequence: CASRAGGGVGYNEQFF. The CDR3 coding sequence is TGTGCCAGCAGGGCCGGAGGGGGAGTTGGCTACAATGAGCAGTTCTTC.

The chain couples TRBV30 to TRBJ2-5, with 7 bases aligning to TRBD1. The CDR3 runs to 15 residues. V dropped 4 bases and J dropped 2; count of bases not matched to a gene: 10. Germline V gene sequence: CDR1 GTSNPN, CDR2 SVGIG (reference sequence). CDR3 region: CAWTRSGTVQETQYF. DNA for the CDR3: TGTGCCTGGACCAGATCCGGGACAGTACAAGAGACCCAGTACTTC.

J is TRBJ2-7 and V is TRBV7-9; TRBD2 matches 7 bases. The ends lost 1 base at V and 5 bases at J; junction bases unmatched: 8. CDR3 size: 15 residues. Germline CDR1 and CDR2: SEHNR and FQNEAQ (reference sequence). The CDR3, as DNA: TGTGCCAGCAGCTTAGTGACACTAGCGTCGCACGAGCAGTACTTC. Its translation is CASSLVTLASHEQYF.

The chain uses TRBV29-1 and TRBJ2-7; perhaps D is TRBD1 or TRBD2 (5 bases each). Germline CDR1 SQVTM, CDR2 ANQGSEA. This CDR3 spans 14 amino acids. Trimming took off 5 bases at V and 3 bases at J, with 17 bases between the two ends. CDR3 sequence: CSVYGTSEDYEQYF. CDR3 nucleotides: TGCAGCGTTTACGGGACGTCAGAAGACTACGAGCAGTACTTC.

The chain links TRBV2 to TRBJ1-4, with D hard to call. There are 12 residues in the CDR3. Germline V gene lookup returns CDR1 SNHLY and CDR2 FYNNEI. V lost 10 bases and J 8 bases, leaving 14 bases between the germline ends. The CDR3 sequence: CATGLIQEKLFF. CDR3 DNA sequence: TGTGCCACCGGGCTTATACAGGAAAAACTGTTTTTT.

V gene TRBV27 combines with J gene TRBJ2-4; the D is unclear. CDR1 MNHEY and CDR2 SMNVEV come from the germline V gene (reference sequence). V was clipped by 4 bases and J by 4 bases, with 5 bases between them. CDR3 length: 12 residues. DNA of the CDR3: TGTGCCAGCAGTTCGTCGAAAAACATTCAGTACTTC. Translating gives CASSSSKNIQYF.

The V call is TRBV4-1, the J call TRBJ2-3, with TRBD2 identical over 7 bases. Germline loops: CDR1 MGHRA, CDR2 YSYEKL. V shed 3 bases and J 2 bases; nucleotides not matched to a gene: 8. The CDR3 is 16 amino acids. In DNA, the CDR3 is TGCGCCAGCAGCCATTCCCGGGAGGCCCTCACAGATACGCAGTATTTT. It codes for CASSHSREALTDTQYF.

The CDR3 here is CASSWGQDNEQFF. The CDR3 DNA follows: TGCGCCAGCAGCTGGGGACAGGACAATGAGCAGTTCTTC. The V call is TRBV5-1, the J call TRBJ2-1; 8 bases match TRBD1. This CDR3 comprises 13 residues. Germline-derived CDR1 and CDR2 are SGHRS and YFSETQ. Germline trimming cut 3 bases from V and 5 bases from J; bases unmatched to any gene: 1.

This chain uses TRBV4-1 with TRBJ2-1, with 8 bases matching TRBD2. Germline CDR1 and CDR2: MGHRA and YSYEKL. The CDR3 is 15 residues long. The junction had 4 bases not matched to a gene; V was cut back by 0 bases and J by 6 bases. CDR3 protein: CASSQDPGLANEQFF. The CDR3 DNA reads as TGCGCCAGCAGCCAAGATCCCGGACTAGCCAATGAGCAGTTCTTC.

The V and J genes are TRBV6-1 and TRBJ2-7, with D unclear. Trimming left V 9 bases short and J 2 bases short, with 14 bases between. From germline, CDR1 is MNHNS and CDR2 SASEGT. This CDR3 contains 13 residues. Here the CDR3 reads CASSLSETYEQYF. The CDR3 DNA is TGTGCCAGTTCTTTATCGGAGACCTACGAGCAGTACTTC.

The chain joins TRBV7-9 to TRBJ1-2, with 9 bases lining up with TRBD1. The CDR3 totals 15 residues. The germline gives CDR1 SEHNR, CDR2 FQNEAQ (reference sequence). With 1 base clipped from V and 2 bases from J, the junction kept 2 bases outside the gene matches. CDR3 sequence: CASSLGTGANYGYTF. In nucleotides, the CDR3 is TGTGCCAGCAGCTTAGGGACAGGGGCCAACTATGGCTACACCTTC.